A selection of T cell receptor beta chains follows, all from one sample in a study of cytomegalovirus exposure and HLA in healthy donors. The repertoire was sequenced with immunoSEQ multiplex PCR; TCRdb's copy has only in-frame clones and lacks some. Of fewer than 150,000 clones in the sample, 76% are singletons; the top ten hold 3.5% to 5%. The sample comprised PBMCs. The receptors were gathered from a man aged 18 to 30 in good health and CMV-seronegative. Both conserved end residues are part of each CDR3. A D gene is named only where the DNA matches it firmly. A row's size may be missing; if present it is once, few, many or a size class.

once	NA	TRBV9	TRBJ2-7	16	CASSAPDEEGTYEQYF	TGTGCCAGCAGCGCCCCCGACGAGGAGGGAACCTACGAGCAGTACTTC
NA	NA	TRBV10-2	TRBJ2-2	14	CASTFSRGDGELFF	TGCGCCAGCACTTTTAGCAGGGGGGATGGGGAGCTGTTTTTT
NA	NA	TRBV19	TRBJ2-7	17	CASSITGQVGNSYEQYF	TGTGCCAGTAGTATTACTGGGCAGGTTGGTAACTCCTACGAGCAGTACTTC
NA	NA	TRBV7-3	TRBJ2-1	16	CASSLISRSSYNEQFF	TGTGCCAGCAGCTTAATCTCTCGGAGCTCCTACAATGAGCAGTTCTTC
NA	NA	TRBV12-2	TRBJ2-7	22	CASRGSSAVHVWARATVNEQYF	TGTGCAAGTCGCGGGTCTAGCGCCGTTCATGTTTGGGCTAGGGCCACCGTGAACGAGCAGTACTTC
once	TRBD1	TRBV14	TRBJ1-1	14	CASSPETGLTEAFF	TGTGCCAGCAGCCCAGAGACAGGGTTGACTGAAGCTTTCTTT
NA	TRBD2	TRBV4-1	TRBJ2-5	17	CASSQDSASGGAGTQYF	TGCGCCAGCAGCCAAGACTCCGCTAGCGGGGGGGCAGGGACCCAGTACTTC
NA	NA	TRBV6-5	TRBJ2-7	14	CASSSETATYEQYF	TGTGCCAGCAGTTCAGAGACAGCTACCTACGAGCAGTACTTC
few	TRBD2	TRBV7-9	TRBJ2-1	15	CASSLILAGVNEQFF	TGTGCCAGCAGCTTAATACTAGCGGGAGTCAACGAGCAGTTCTTC
few	NA	TRBV29-1	TRBJ1-1	15	CSVVPHGRRDTEAFF	TGCAGCGTTGTCCCCCACGGGAGACGAGACACTGAAGCTTTCTTT
NA	NA	TRBV11-3	TRBJ1-1	13	CASSLDAVTEAFF	TGTGCCAGCAGCTTAGATGCGGTCACTGAAGCTTTCTTT
NA	TRBD1	TRBV5-1	TRBJ1-1	15	CASSLVTGGNTEAFF	TGCGCCAGCAGCTTGGTGACAGGGGGAAATACTGAAGCTTTCTTT
few	NA	TRBV6-1	TRBJ1-4	16	CASSVGVGGVNEKLFF	TGTGCCAGCAGTGTGGGGGTAGGGGGGGTTAATGAAAAACTGTTTTTT
NA	TRBD1	TRBV5-1	TRBJ2-2	17	CASNPSGQLLNTGELFF	TGCGCCAGCAACCCCTCGGGACAGCTTCTGAACACCGGGGAGTTGTTTTTT
NA	TRBD1	TRBV5-1	TRBJ2-7	18	CASSLSLAGTGASYEQYF	TGCGCCAGCAGCTTATCCTTAGCCGGGACAGGGGCTTCCTACGAGCAGTACTTC
NA	NA	TRBV7-9	TRBJ1-2	15	CASSLAHKTGTGYTF	TGTGCCAGCAGCTTAGCCCATAAAACAGGGACCGGCTACACCTTC
NA	NA	TRBV5-4	TRBJ2-5	16	CASSFGTPRLQETQYF	TGTGCCAGCAGCTTCGGCACCCCAAGACTACAAGAGACCCAGTACTTC
NA	TRBD1	TRBV5-1	TRBJ2-7	14	CASRSGTVSYEQYF	TGCGCCAGCAGGTCCGGGACAGTCTCCTACGAGCAGTACTTC
NA	NA	TRBV5-6	TRBJ2-1	15	CASSYLTANYNEQFF	TGTGCCAGCAGCTATTTGACTGCTAACTACAATGAGCAGTTCTTC
NA	NA	TRBV7-9	TRBJ2-5	14	CASRRDGTQETQYF	TGTGCCAGCAGGCGGGACGGCACCCAAGAGACCCAGTACTTC
few	TRBD1	TRBV10-3	TRBJ2-2	15	CAISEGQGATGELFF	TGTGCCATCAGTGAGGGACAGGGGGCCACCGGGGAGCTGTTTTTT
NA	NA	TRBV6-1	TRBJ2-7	12	CASRVETYEQYF	TGTGCCAGCCGGGTTGAGACCTACGAGCAGTACTTC
NA	TRBD1	TRBV5-1	TRBJ2-7	14	CASSYPGQGQVQYF	TGCGCCAGCAGCTATCCGGGACAGGGGCAAGTGCAGTACTTC
NA	TRBD1	TRBV5-8	TRBJ1-1	15	CASSFGDRVGTEAFF	TGTGCCAGCAGCTTCGGGGACAGGGTGGGCACTGAAGCTTTCTTT
NA	NA	TRBV6-6	TRBJ1-5	15	CATRAGREDNQPQHF	TGTGCCACCCGAGCAGGCAGGGAAGACAATCAGCCCCAGCATTTT
once	NA	TRBV5-8	TRBJ2-7	14	CASSLRGGAYEQYF	TGTGCCAGCAGCTTACGAGGGGGGGCCTACGAGCAGTACTTC
NA	NA	TRBV30	TRBJ1-3	14	CACLGIHSGNTIYF	TGTGCCTGCCTTGGCATTCACTCTGGAAACACCATATATTTT
few	NA	TRBV5-1	TRBJ2-6	16	CASRDSTGLGANVLTF	TGCGCCAGCAGGGACTCTACAGGGCTCGGGGCCAACGTCCTGACTTTC
NA	TRBD1	TRBV18	TRBJ1-1	14	CASSQGQGNTEAFF	TGTGCCAGCTCACAGGGACAGGGGAACACTGAAGCTTTCTTT
few	NA	TRBV15	TRBJ2-5	16	CATSRGAQSAQETQYF	TGTGCCACCAGCAGAGGGGCACAGTCGGCCCAAGAGACCCAGTACTTC
NA	TRBD2	TRBV6-6	TRBJ2-7	14	CASSPIAGSYEQYF	TGTGCCAGCAGCCCAATAGCGGGCTCCTACGAGCAGTACTTC
NA	TRBD2	TRBV29-1	TRBJ2-7	12	CSVWTSIYEQYF	TGCAGCGTTTGGACTAGCATCTACGAGCAGTACTTC
NA	TRBD2	TRBV14	TRBJ2-1	19	CASSQNRWDGLARDNEQFF	TGTGCCAGCAGCCAAAATCGCTGGGACGGACTAGCGCGGGACAATGAGCAGTTCTTC
NA	NA	TRBV28	TRBJ1-1	12	CASSTLNTEAFF	TGTGCCAGCAGTACACTGAACACTGAAGCTTTCTTT
few	TRBD2	TRBV5-1	TRBJ2-1	16	CASSPTSGLDNNEQFF	TGCGCCAGCAGCCCGACTAGCGGGCTCGATAACAATGAGCAGTTCTTC
NA	NA	TRBV7-6	TRBJ2-1	13	CASSGRGFNEQFF	TGTGCCAGCAGCGGGAGGGGGTTCAATGAGCAGTTCTTC
few	NA	TRBV30	TRBJ1-1	14	CAWSAGGSLTEAFF	TGTGCCTGGAGTGCAGGAGGGTCTTTGACTGAAGCTTTCTTT
NA	TRBD1	TRBV11-2	TRBJ1-2	16	CASSLVRQGAIYGYTF	TGTGCCAGCAGCTTAGTGAGACAGGGGGCAATCTATGGCTACACCTTC
NA	TRBD2	TRBV30	TRBJ2-3	17	CAWSRYGTSGPTDTQYF	TGTGCCTGGAGTCGCTATGGGACTAGCGGACCCACAGATACGCAGTATTTT
once	TRBD1	TRBV6-5	TRBJ2-1	12	CATKDRVNEQFF	TGTGCCACCAAAGACAGGGTGAATGAGCAGTTCTTC
NA	TRBD1	TRBV7-8	TRBJ1-5	15	CASSFGQGRNQPQHF	TGTGCCAGCAGCTTCGGACAGGGGAGGAATCAGCCCCAGCATTTT
NA	TRBD1	TRBV2	TRBJ2-7	14	CASSEETGWYEQYF	TGTGCCAGCAGTGAAGAGACAGGGTGGTACGAGCAGTACTTC
NA	NA	TRBV11-2	TRBJ1-1	14	CASSFETVNTEAFF	TGTGCCAGCAGCTTCGAGACAGTGAACACTGAAGCTTTCTTT
NA	TRBD2	TRBV6-5	TRBJ2-7	15	CASSFLAGDKDEQYF	TGTGCCAGCAGTTTTCTAGCGGGAGATAAGGACGAGCAGTACTTC
NA	NA	TRBV7-9	TRBJ2-5	17	CASSPTTIPAARKTQYF	TGTGCCAGCAGCCCCACTACGATCCCCGCGGCAAGGAAGACCCAGTACTTC
NA	TRBD1	TRBV5-1	TRBJ1-6	16	CASSLAPGQGNSPLHF	TGCGCCAGCAGCTTGGCCCCGGGACAGGGTAATTCACCCCTCCACTTT
NA	NA	TRBV9	TRBJ1-2	14	CASSVGSGTDGYTF	NA
NA	NA	TRBV27	TRBJ1-5	14	CASSLAGTNQPQHF	TGTGCCAGCAGTTTAGCAGGGACTAATCAGCCCCAGCATTTT
NA	NA	TRBV5-1	TRBJ1-6	14	CASSRDTINSPLHF	TGCGCCAGCAGCCGGGACACCATTAATTCACCCCTCCACTTT
NA	TRBD1	TRBV27	TRBJ2-7	14	CASSPGQGFYEQYF	TGTGCCAGCTCTCCGGGACAGGGGTTCTACGAGCAGTACTTC
few	TRBD2	TRBV5-1	TRBJ2-7	16	CASSFGGGGRDHEQYF	TGCGCCAGCAGCTTTGGGGGGGGAGGCAGGGATCACGAGCAGTACTTC
NA	NA	TRBV6-4	TRBJ1-1	11	CASSGSRVAFF	TGTGCCAGCAGTGGGAGCAGGGTCGCTTTCTTT